This T cell receptor (beta chain) appears in the sequencing data of a study of blood T cell repertoires in COVID-19. V was clipped by 2 bases and J by 2 bases; unmatched bases: 2. The CDR3 extends over 16 amino acids. Germline CDR1 reads MDHEN; CDR2 reads SYDVKM. The table came from immunoSEQ multiplex PCR; TCRdb's copy has only in-frame clones and leaves some out. The data contain 330,000 or so clones, roughly 87% of them singletons. Sequenced material: PBMCs or T cells enriched from blood (not recorded which). The source of this sequence is a woman aged 25 to 39 who had recovered from COVID-19. This chain links TRBV28 with TRBJ2-6; 8 bases agree with TRBD1. The CDR3 here is CASSLTDRAGANVLTF. CDR3 DNA: TGTGCCAGCAGTTTAACGGACAGGGCTGGGGCCAACGTCCTGACTTTC.